Presented here are 20 T cell receptor beta chains from one specimen sequenced in a study of OX40 agonist ivuxolimab in advanced cancers. Some clones are missing from TCRdb's copy, which holds only in-frame ones; the method was immunoSEQ multiplex PCR. The sample carries tens of thousands of clones, approximately 88% recorded once. Sequenced here: CD4+ or CD8+ T cells sorted from blood, sampled in a trial of the OX40 agonist ivuxolimab. The source of these receptors is an adult with an advanced solid tumor such as melanoma, head and neck, liver or kidney cancer.

This chain links TRBV11-2 with TRBJ2-5, with D perhaps TRBD1 (6 bases). Germline V gene sequence: CDR1 SGHAT, CDR2 FQNNGV. The CDR3 totals 12 residues. The V gene lost 11 bases and the J gene lost 1 base, with 11 bases spanning the gap. In DNA, the CDR3 is TGTGCCTCTACAGGGTTCCAAGAGACCCAGTACTTC. Its translation is CASTGFQETQYF. The full variable domain, in which reference TRBV11-2 and TRBJ2-5 provide the parts outside the CDR3, is EAGVAQSPRYKIIEKRQSVAFWCNPISGHATLYWYQQILGQGPKLLIQFQNNGVVDDSQLPKDRFSAERLKGVDSTLKIQPAKLEDSAVYLCASTGFQETQYFGPGTRLLVL.

The rearrangement joins TRBV27 to TRBJ2-1, with D perhaps TRBD2 (5 bases). This CDR3 region has 12 residues. Germline V lookup: CDR1 MNHEY, CDR2 SMNVEV (reference sequence). Trimming pared 6 bases from V and 9 bases from J, leaving 12 bases between. The CDR3 nucleotides read TGTGCCAGCAGAAGAGCTAGCTTTGAGCAGTTCTTC. Translating gives CASRRASFEQFF.

The gene calls are TRBV19 and TRBJ2-3, with no clear D. The germline gives CDR1 LNHDA, CDR2 SQIVND (reference sequence). V was cut by 5 bases and J by 3 bases, with 18 bases left in between. The CDR3 is 16 residues long. The CDR3 reads CASSPTLSEGTDTQYF. CDR3 sequence (DNA): TGTGCCAGTAGTCCGACTCTCAGCGAAGGTACAGATACGCAGTATTTT. The whole variable domain, filled in from reference TRBV19 and TRBJ2-3, reads DGGITQSPKYLFRKEGQNVTLSCEQNLNHDAMYWYRQDPGQGLRLIYYSQIVNDFQKGDIAEGYSVSREKKESFPLTVTSAQKNPTAFYLCASSPTLSEGTDTQYFGPGTRLTVL.

This rearrangement joins TRBV9 to TRBJ1-1; D might be TRBD1 (5 bases). Per the germline V gene, CDR1 is SGDLS and CDR2 is YYNGEE. V was clipped by 4 bases and J by 3 bases, with 13 bases between them. There are 14 residues in the CDR3. The CDR3 sequence is CASSPTAGYTEAFF. The CDR3 DNA reads TGTGCCAGCAGCCCCACGGCAGGGTACACTGAAGCTTTCTTT.

This clone was counted once. The V and J genes are TRBV6-6 and TRBJ2-1; 8 bases align to TRBD1. The length of the CDR3 is 15 residues. The germline V gene encodes CDR1 MNHNY and CDR2 SVGAGI (reference sequence). J gave up 6 bases and V 4 bases, and 8 bases lay outside the gene matches. In DNA, the CDR3 is TGTGCCAGCAGTTTCACAGGGGGGTCCCTCAATGAGCAGTTCTTC. It codes for CASSFTGGSLNEQFF.

The chain recombines TRBV4-2 with TRBJ1-5; D gene unclear. Germline loops: CDR1 LGHNA, CDR2 YNFKEQ. CDR3 length: 13 amino acids. Trimming cost V 2 bases and J 4 bases, with 6 bases left between them. CDR3 coding DNA: TGTGCCAGCAGCCAAATACAGAATCAGCCCCAGCATTTT. This gives the protein CASSQIQNQPQHF.

The chain joins TRBV6-5 to TRBJ2-1; tentative D call: TRBD1 (6 bases). Trimming left V 2 bases short and J 4 bases short, with 12 bases between. This CDR3 contains 15 residues. The germline V gene has CDR1 MNHEY and CDR2 SVGAGI. In DNA, the CDR3 is TGTGCCAGCAGTTACGGGATCAGGGGTTACAATGAGCAGTTCTTC. As protein: CASSYGIRGYNEQFF.

The chain uses TRBV27 and TRBJ2-3; 9 bases map to TRBD1. The length of the CDR3 is 18 residues. The trim removed 4 bases at V and 3 bases at J, leaving 14 bases unmatched. Germline V CDR1 and CDR2: MNHEY, SMNVEV (reference sequence). In DNA form, the CDR3 reads TGTGCCAGCAGTTCGCTAACGGCCGGGACAGGGAGGACAGATACGCAGTATTTT. Amino acid sequence: CASSSLTAGTGRTDTQYF.

The V gene is TRBV9, the J gene TRBJ2-6, with D uncertain. V was shortened by 4 bases and J by 0 bases, with 14 bases between the two germline ends. There are 17 residues in the CDR3. Germline assignment: CDR1 SGDLS and CDR2 YYNGEE. CDR3 in amino acids: CASSSPKAFSGANVLTF. The CDR3 bases are TGTGCCAGCAGCTCCCCAAAGGCTTTCTCTGGGGCCAACGTCCTGACTTTC.

The rearrangement uses TRBV19 and TRBJ1-2, with D possibly being TRBD1 (5 bases). The CDR3 has 12 residues. V lost 8 bases to trimming and J lost 4 bases, with 11 bases between them. Germline V gives CDR1 LNHDA, CDR2 SQIVND (reference sequence). CDR3 loop: CASLDQGYGYTF. The CDR3, as DNA: TGTGCCAGTCTAGACCAGGGCTATGGCTACACCTTC.

This chain joins TRBV4-3 and TRBJ2-7; no clear D. There are 14 residues in the CDR3. The germline V gene has CDR1 LGHNA and CDR2 YSLEER. V was trimmed by 0 bases and J by 1 base, leaving 7 bases between them. The CDR3 DNA reads as TGCGCCAGCAGCCAAGATCACCGGTCCTACGAGCAGTACTTC. Residues: CASSQDHRSYEQYF.

The rearrangement joins TRBV7-9 to TRBJ1-5; the D gene is possibly TRBD1 (6 bases). The ends were cut back, 1 base at V and 2 bases at J, with 12 bases in the middle. This CDR3 comprises 16 residues. In germline, CDR1 is SEHNR, CDR2 FQNEAQ (reference sequence). In DNA form, the CDR3 reads TGTGCCAGCAGCTTAGTTACAGGGTTCGGCAATCAGCCCCAGCATTTT. Its translation is CASSLVTGFGNQPQHF.

Comments on this clone: Relative to the germline gene, one junction end is altered; a read error may explain this. The rearrangement uses TRBV30 and TRBJ2-3, with D perhaps TRBD1 (6 bases). This CDR3 has 15 residues. Germline V lookup: CDR1 GTSNPN, CDR2 SVGIG (reference sequence). This chain's CDR3 is CAWSVWTAGTGTQYF. The CDR3 DNA reads as TGTGCCTGGAGTGTCTGGACAGCCGGAACAGGTACGCAGTATTTT.

The rearrangement uses TRBV14 and TRBJ2-2; D is unresolved. Trimming left V 1 base short and J 0 bases short, with 3 bases between. CDR3 length: 14 amino acids. Germline loops: CDR1 SGHDN, CDR2 FVKESK. CDR3 amino acids: CASSQGSNTGELFF. The CDR3 region has the DNA TGTGCCAGCAGCCAAGGATCGAACACCGGGGAGCTGTTTTTT.

The J gene is TRBJ2-3, the V gene TRBV7-2; 8 bases fit TRBD1. The CDR3 has 16 residues. Germline V gene sequence: CDR1 SGHTA, CDR2 FQGNSA. Trimming at V came to 0 bases and at J to 6 bases, leaving 8 bases not matched to a gene. The CDR3 sequence: CASSLALRTGSDTQYF. The CDR3 nucleotides are TGTGCCAGCAGCTTAGCGCTTCGGACAGGGTCGGATACGCAGTATTTT.

V is TRBV10-2 and J is TRBJ2-7; tentatively, D is TRBD1 (6 bases). The CDR3 is made up of 15 amino acids. Trimming left V 8 bases short and J 1 base short, with 18 bases between. Germline V gene lookup returns CDR1 WSHSY and CDR2 SAAADI. The CDR3 region has the DNA TGCGCCAGCGTAGCAATGACAGGCTATTCCTACGAGCAGTACTTC. Translation: CASVAMTGYSYEQYF.

The rearrangement links TRBV2 to TRBJ2-7, with 7 positions matching TRBD1. Germline V lookup: CDR1 SNHLY, CDR2 FYNNEI. The ends lost 10 bases at V and 1 base at J; junction bases unmatched: 4. There are 12 residues in the CDR3. As DNA, the CDR3 is TGTGCCACCTGGACAGGTTCCTACGAGCAGTACTTC. Encoded protein: CATWTGSYEQYF. Looking up the rest from reference TRBV2 and TRBJ2-7 gives the full variable domain: EPEVTQTPSHQVTQMGQEVILRCVPISNHLYFYWYRQILGQKVEFLVSFYNNEISEKSEIFDDQFSVERPDGSNFTLKIRSTKLEDSAMYFCATWTGSYEQYFGPGTRLTVT.

The V and J genes are TRBV15 and TRBJ1-4, with D unresolved. The CDR3 has 17 amino acids. Trimming shortened V by 0 bases and J by 4 bases, and 15 bases separated the two germline ends. CDR1 LNHNV and CDR2 YYDKDF come from the germline V gene (reference sequence). CDR3 residues: CATSRDGTPNHNEKLFF. The CDR3 DNA is TGTGCCACCAGCAGAGATGGAACACCTAATCATAATGAAAAACTGTTTTTT.

The chain joins TRBV9 to TRBJ1-2, with D perhaps TRBD1 (6 bases). The CDR3 length is 18 residues. V was trimmed by 2 bases and J by 2 bases, leaving 22 bases between them. Germline values: CDR1 SGDLS, CDR2 YYNGEE. CDR3 sequence reads: CASSVSSNSRTANYGYTF. In DNA, the CDR3 is TGTGCCAGCAGCGTCAGTTCTAATAGCCGGACAGCCAACTATGGCTACACCTTC.

The chain has TRBV19 and TRBJ2-7; TRBD2 is a possible D gene (7 bases). Trimming stripped 5 bases from V and 6 bases from J, with 17 bases between. Germline V gene data show CDR1 as LNHDA and CDR2 as SQIVND (reference sequence). This CDR3 has 14 amino acids. This chain's CDR3 is CASSLGGGLFEQYF. CDR3 nucleotide sequence: TGTGCCAGTAGTCTGGGAGGGGGACTATTCGAGCAGTACTTC.